This TCR beta chain was identified during a study of T-cell reconstitution after alpha-beta-depleted transplantation in children. Study results and limitations: Newly made T cells mostly supplied T-cell counts and diversity one year after transplant. Reported findings indicate that, about two months after transplant, alpha-beta T cells came from several hundred expanded clones, which were derived from non-depleted graft cells. Some patients owed their high day-60 TCRbeta diversity to surviving recipient T cells and thymic progenitors.

TCRbeta library preparation incorporated unique molecular identifiers. TCRdb passed the PCR reads through MiXCR, listing each CDR3 protein once. This table has 200,000 to 250,000 distinct CDR3 sequences, roughly 10% appearing once. This CDR3 is 11 amino acids long. Trimming took off 5 bases at V and 9 bases at J, with 8 bases between the two ends. Per germline, CDR1 MNHEY and CDR2 SVGAGI. This clonotype was counted many times. What it binds is unknown. The receptor's source is a child younger than two with acute myeloid leukemia, due to receive a stem cell transplant. The rearrangement links TRBV6-5 to TRBJ2-1, with D uncertain. The specimen comprised PBMCs, sampled before TCRalphabeta/CD19-depleted stem cell transplant. CDR3 coding DNA: TGTGCCAGCAGTGATTACGCTGAGCAGTTCTTC. This translates into CASSDYAEQFF.